Ten or more counts support the clone carrying this TCR beta chain. Its antigen remains unidentified. This record belongs to a study of regulatory T cells in long-lasting Graves disease. Arm-PCR of CDR3 regions with iRepertoire HTBI primers generated TCR beta libraries. In the authors' methods: Identified across the samples were 55 to 75 TRBV segments and over 11 TRBJ segments. MiXCR, applied by TCRdb to the multiplex PCR reads, yields one record per CDR3 protein. The V and J calls, along with clone size, are taken from TCRdb and not from the paper's own processing. The table includes approximately 300,000 distinct CDR3 sequences, 15% to 20% detected once. Time point indicated: newly diagnosed GD, antithyroid drugs for less than 3 months. With RNA extracted from PBMCs as input, the TCR library was made. The CDR3 is made up of 14 amino acids. CDR1 SGHNT and CDR2 YENEEA come from the germline V gene. Trimming cost V 5 bases and J 3 bases, with 12 bases left between them.

Study-wide results and caveats: Those with persistent Graves' had less TCR diversity than newly diagnosed patients. Persistent patients shared more public clonotypes (approximately 2,700) than newly diagnosed patients (966).

Sequencing was performed on peripheral blood mononuclear cells (PBMCs), taken at new diagnosis, from a patient treated with antithyroid drugs. This receptor was taken from a female donor with Graves disease. The chain couples TRBV11-3 to TRBJ2-3, with a tentative D call TRBD1 (6 bases). CDR3 coding DNA: TGTGCCAGCAGCCTTGGACAGAGGACAGATACGCAGTATTTT. Protein product: CASSLGQRTDTQYF.